A single sample is the source of the 31 T cell receptor beta chains below, sequenced in a study of control samples from healthy donors and cancer patients. Generated by immunoSEQ multiplex PCR, the TCRdb table keeps only in-frame clones and is missing some. This sample carries approximately 53,000 clones, more than 85% of them seen once, and the ten largest clones take approximately 0.95%. What was sequenced was PBMCs. These receptors all come from a man aged 30 to 39 with colorectal cancer.

The V and J genes are TRBV19 and TRBJ2-1; 8 bases align to TRBD2. This CDR3 has 15 residues. Trimming at V came to 7 bases and at J to 5 bases, leaving 10 bases not matched to a gene. Germline loops: CDR1 LNHDA, CDR2 SQIVND (reference sequence). This chain's CDR3 is CASTYGGAGNNEQFF. The CDR3 nucleotides read TGTGCCAGTACCTACGGGGGGGCGGGTAACAATGAGCAGTTCTTC.

This chain uses TRBV5-1 with TRBJ1-1, with a possible D match to TRBD1 (5 bases). V dropped 0 bases and J dropped 5 bases, with 14 bases sitting between them. Germline values: CDR1 SGHRS, CDR2 YFSETQ. This CDR3 has 15 residues. In DNA, the CDR3 is TGCGCCAGCAGCTTGGTCTTGACAGAGGGGACTGAAGCTTTCTTT. Translation: CASSLVLTEGTEAFF.

This clone was seen just once. The gene calls are TRBV4-3 and TRBJ1-5; D ambiguous. Germline CDR1 LGHNA, CDR2 YSLEER. With 2 bases removed from V and 4 bases from J, the gap between germline ends came to 6 bases. The CDR3 is 13 residues long. CDR3 residues: CASSQRGNQPQHF. The CDR3 nucleotides are TGCGCCAGCAGCCAACGGGGTAATCAGCCCCAGCATTTT.

The rearrangement joins TRBV6-1 to TRBJ2-1; D remains unclear. The V and J ends lost 2 bases and 6 bases respectively, with 11 bases between them. The CDR3 has 14 amino acids. CDR1 and CDR2 from the germline V gene are MNHNS and SASEGT. The CDR3 spells CASSEFFLANEQFF. CDR3 bases: TGTGCCAGCAGTGAATTCTTTCTGGCCAATGAGCAGTTCTTC.

The chain couples TRBV19 to TRBJ1-1, with 7 positions matching TRBD1. In germline, CDR1 is LNHDA, CDR2 SQIVND (reference sequence). V was pared by 8 bases and J by 0 bases, with 6 bases of the junction left unmatched. The CDR3 is 14 amino acids. The CDR3 region has the DNA TGTGCCAGTCAGGGACAGACTATGAACACTGAAGCTTTCTTT. The encoded protein is CASQGQTMNTEAFF.

The genes are TRBV7-9 and TRBJ2-7; the D gene is possibly TRBD2 (6 bases). The ends were cut back, 7 bases at V and 7 bases at J, with 26 bases in the middle. The CDR3 sequence is 16 residues long. Germline V CDR1 and CDR2: SEHNR, FQNEAQ (reference sequence). The CDR3 DNA follows: TGTGCCAGCAACCAATGGGGGGTTGGGGCGTTCGGAGAGCAGTACTTC. As protein: CASNQWGVGAFGEQYF.

The chain joins TRBV27 to TRBJ2-3, with D perhaps matching TRBD2 (6 bases). Germline CDR1 is MNHEY and CDR2 is SMNVEV (reference sequence). With 6 bases removed from V and 1 base from J, the gap between germline ends came to 14 bases. The CDR3 sequence is 15 residues long. CDR3 DNA: TGTGCCAGCAGATTACGTAGCGGCCGCACAGATACGCAGTATTTT. Protein product: CASRLRSGRTDTQYF.

The CDR3 sequence: CASSVGQGVRTDTQYF. As DNA, the CDR3 is TGTGCCAGCAGCGTAGGTCAGGGGGTAAGGACAGATACGCAGTATTTT. This rearrangement joins TRBV9 to TRBJ2-3, with 7 nucleotides matching TRBD1. Germline CDR1 reads SGDLS; CDR2 reads YYNGEE. Trimming removed 0 bases from V and 3 bases from J; junction bases left unmatched: 7. The CDR3 is 16 residues long.

J is TRBJ2-2 and V is TRBV5-6; D uncertain. Trimming left V 5 bases short and J 6 bases short, with 17 bases between. The CDR3 has 15 amino acids. CDR1 SGHDT and CDR2 YYEEEE come from the germline V gene. The CDR3 sequence: CASSPGLGTAGELFF. The CDR3 coding sequence is TGTGCCAGCAGTCCAGGATTGGGAACGGCCGGGGAGCTGTTTTTT.

V gene TRBV29-1 combines with J gene TRBJ2-7; D unresolved. The CDR3 sequence is 12 residues long. Per the germline V gene, CDR1 is SQVTM and CDR2 is ANQGSEA. Trimming took 7 bases from V and 9 from J, leaving 19 bases between them. The CDR3 reads CSAQVGGVAQYF. DNA for the CDR3: TGCAGCGCTCAAGTAGGTGGGGTGGCGCAGTACTTC.

The genes are TRBV7-2 and TRBJ2-1; D gene ambiguous. CDR1 is SGHTA, CDR2 FQGNSA, per germline. Trimming shortened V by 0 bases and J by 1 base, and 7 bases separated the two germline ends. The CDR3 runs 15 residues. The CDR3 nucleotides are TGTGCCAGCAGCTTAGCTGGGTATTCCTACAATGAGCAGTTCTTC. Translated: CASSLAGYSYNEQFF.

This chain connects TRBV6-5 to TRBJ2-1; a possible D gene is TRBD2 (6 bases). The germline V gene encodes CDR1 MNHEY and CDR2 SVGAGI. V lost 2 bases and J 6 bases, leaving 14 bases between the germline ends. The CDR3 sequence is 15 residues long. CDR3 sequence (DNA): TGTGCCAGCAGTTACCCCGCGGGGCGGGGCAATGAGCAGTTCTTC. Amino acids: CASSYPAGRGNEQFF.

Regarding this clone: Other DNA sequences in the same sample also yield this CDR3. The rearrangement links TRBV7-2 to TRBJ1-1, with D possibly being TRBD1 (6 bases). This CDR3 is built from 13 residues. Germline CDR1 is SGHTA and CDR2 is FQGNSA. V lost 2 bases to trimming and J lost 5 bases, with 9 bases between them. CDR3 residues: CASSLTRGTEAFF. CDR3 in DNA: TGTGCCAGCAGCTTAACCAGGGGTACTGAAGCTTTCTTT.

This chain uses TRBV5-4 with TRBJ2-7; 8 positions agree with TRBD1. The germline CDR1 and CDR2 sequences are SGHNT and YYREEE (reference sequence). Trimming took 4 bases from V and 3 from J; bases not matched to a gene: 12. The CDR3 runs to 16 residues. CDR3 protein: CASSHGTGWSCYEQYV. The CDR3 DNA follows: TGTGCCAGCAGCCACGGGACAGGCTGGTCATGCTACGAGCAGTACGTC.

V gene TRBV5-1 combines with J gene TRBJ2-1, with 11 bases that match TRBD2. The CDR3 is made up of 15 amino acids. Germline CDR1 SGHRS, CDR2 YFSETQ. The junction had 8 bases not matched to a gene; V was cut back by 6 bases and J by 6 bases. In DNA, the CDR3 is TGCGCCAGCACGTCCCGGGGGACTAGCGGCAATGAGCAGTTCTTC. Its translation is CASTSRGTSGNEQFF.

The rearrangement uses TRBV3-1 (or the pseudogene TRBV3-2) and TRBJ2-1; 10 nucleotides align to TRBD2. The germline V gene has CDR1 LGHDT and CDR2 YNNKEL (reference sequence). This CDR3 spans 15 amino acids. V trimming: 6 bases; J trimming: 6 bases; junction bases outside the gene matches: 8. The CDR3 is CASRVLAGPINEQFF. The DNA for the CDR3 is TGTGCCAGCAGGGTACTAGCGGGGCCGATCAATGAGCAGTTCTTC.

The chain's CDR3 is CATSDYRGEQFF. The CDR3, as DNA: TGTGCCACCAGTGATTACCGGGGTGAGCAGTTCTTC. This chain connects TRBV24-1 to TRBJ2-1; perhaps TRBD2 as D (5 bases). Trimming cost V 2 bases and J 9 bases, with 7 bases left between them. Germline V gives CDR1 KGHDR, CDR2 SFDVKD. The CDR3 runs 12 residues.

The genes are TRBV7-9 and TRBJ2-6; 7 nucleotides match TRBD1. Germline assignment: CDR1 SEHNR and CDR2 FQNEAQ (reference sequence). This CDR3 contains 19 residues. J was trimmed by 0 bases and V by 6 bases; bases with no gene match: 14. CDR3 loop: CASRSQRQGAFSGANVLTF. The DNA of the CDR3 is TGTGCCAGCAGAAGTCAAAGACAGGGCGCTTTCTCTGGGGCCAACGTCCTGACTTTC.

The CDR3 loop is CASSRLGARTGGYTF. In nucleotides, the CDR3 is TGTGCCAGCAGCCGCTTGGGGGCCCGGACGGGTGGCTACACCTTC. The chain is built from TRBV6-5 and TRBJ1-2; possible D gene TRBD1, 6 bases. V was pared by 6 bases and J by 7 bases, with 21 bases between. Per the germline V gene, CDR1 is MNHEY and CDR2 is SVGAGI. CDR3 length: 15 residues.

This chain joins TRBV5-4 and TRBJ2-3; D might be TRBD1 (6 bases). V lost 0 bases to trimming and J lost 1 base, with 12 bases between them. The CDR3 runs to 16 residues. Per the germline V gene, CDR1 is SGHNT and CDR2 is YYREEE (reference sequence). The DNA for the CDR3 is TGTGCCAGCAGCTTGGGGGGGCAAGGGGGCACAGATACGCAGTATTTT. Translating gives CASSLGGQGGTDTQYF.

This chain uses TRBV6-2 or TRBV6-3 with TRBJ2-1, with 11 bases matching TRBD2. Germline CDR1 and CDR2: MNHEY and SVGEGT. The V and J ends lost 6 bases and 2 bases, in that order; junction bases with no gene match: 3. This CDR3 has 15 residues. In nucleotides, the CDR3 is TGTGCCAGCAGCCTTAGCGGGGGGGCCTACAATGAGCAGTTCTTC. This codes for CASSLSGGAYNEQFF.

V gene TRBV25-1 combines with J gene TRBJ1-1, with D unclear. From germline, CDR1 is MGHDK and CDR2 SYGVNS. V lost 4 bases and J lost 1, with 13 bases in between. This CDR3 is built from 15 residues. CDR3 DNA: TGTGCCAGCAGTGCCCCTGGACCCACGAACACTGAAGCTTTCTTT. It translates to CASSAPGPTNTEAFF.

The V call is TRBV11-3, the J call TRBJ1-1; D is unclear. The V and J ends lost 5 bases and 1 base respectively, with 8 bases between them. Germline CDR1 SGHNT, CDR2 YENEEA. The CDR3 extends over 13 amino acids. CDR3 residues: CASSPTPNTEAFF. The CDR3 coding sequence is TGTGCCAGCAGCCCCACACCGAACACTGAAGCTTTCTTT.

The V gene is TRBV14, the J gene TRBJ1-1; D call uncertain. This CDR3 is built from 16 residues. V dropped 1 base and J dropped 1 base, with 13 bases sitting between them. The germline V gene has CDR1 SGHDN and CDR2 FVKESK. The CDR3 is CASSQVGRLGNTEAFF. In nucleotides, the CDR3 is TGTGCCAGCAGCCAAGTGGGAAGATTAGGGAACACTGAAGCTTTCTTT.

This clone was observed once. V and J are TRBV5-6 and TRBJ2-2, with D unresolved. CDR3 length: 11 amino acids. V shed 5 bases and J shed 8 bases, with 7 bases lying between them. Germline-derived CDR1 and CDR2 are SGHDT and YYEEEE. The CDR3 reads CASSIRGELFF. The CDR3 nucleotides are TGTGCCAGCAGTATTAGAGGGGAGCTGTTTTTT.

About this clone itself: The sample contains more than one DNA sequence encoding this CDR3. In DNA, the CDR3 is TGTGCCAGCAGCCCAGGCATGAACACTGAAGCTTTCTTT. This gives the protein CASSPGMNTEAFF. The V call is TRBV3-1 (or the pseudogene TRBV3-2), the J call TRBJ1-1; D is ambiguous. Trimming took 4 bases from V and 0 from J, leaving 6 bases between them. Germline V CDR1 and CDR2: LGHDT, YNNKEL (reference sequence). CDR3 size: 13 residues.

The rearrangement links TRBV10-3 to TRBJ1-2, with D possibly TRBD1 on 5 matching bases. V was cut by 5 bases and J by 0 bases, with 13 bases left in between. Germline-derived CDR1 and CDR2 are ENHRY and SYGVKD. The CDR3 runs 15 residues. The CDR3 coding sequence is TGTGCCATCAGTCCGGGCCAGGGAACTAACTATGGCTACACCTTC. Protein product: CAISPGQGTNYGYTF.

The V call is TRBV6-1, the J call TRBJ1-5, with unresolved D. The V gene's germline CDR1 is MNHNS and CDR2 SASEGT. With 2 bases removed from V and 8 bases from J, the gap between germline ends came to 13 bases. This CDR3 contains 14 residues. The CDR3 region has the DNA TGTGCCAGCAGTGAATCAAGGGAATGGGAGCCCCAGCATTTT. It encodes CASSESREWEPQHF.

The chain couples TRBV6-6 to TRBJ2-5; 11 bases are shared with TRBD2. Germline loops: CDR1 MNHNY, CDR2 SVGAGI (reference sequence). V trimming: 0 bases; J trimming: 3 bases; junction bases outside the gene matches: 3. This CDR3 has 16 amino acids. CDR3 coding DNA: TGTGCCAGCAGTTACTCTGCTAGCGGGGGGAAAGAGACCCAGTACTTC. It translates to CASSYSASGGKETQYF.

The rearrangement links TRBV2 to TRBJ2-7; D is possibly TRBD1 (5 bases). This CDR3 has 13 residues. Germline-derived CDR1 and CDR2 are SNHLY and FYNNEI. Between the trimmed V and J ends, which lost 7 bases and 6 bases, there was a span of 16 bases. In nucleotides, the CDR3 is TGTGCCAGCAATCCTCAGGGAATCCGCGAGCAGTACGTC. As protein: CASNPQGIREQYV.

The V and J genes are TRBV19 and TRBJ1-4; TRBD1 is a possible D gene (5 bases). Germline CDR1 is LNHDA and CDR2 is SQIVND (reference sequence). V was pared by 0 bases and J by 0 bases, with 20 bases between. The length of the CDR3 is 20 residues. The CDR3 bases are TGTGCCAGTAGTATAGAACCCGGGACCTACTCCGCTGCAACTAATGAAAAACTGTTTTTT. It yields the protein CASSIEPGTYSAATNEKLFF.